Following are 20 T cell receptor beta chains from one sample sequenced in a study of blood T cells in healthy people across ages (dated by TCRdb to about 2015). The protocol used for the library was 5' RACE. Sequencing was performed on an Illumina HiSeq 2500. A second about 7 to 11 cycle PCR used a sample-barcoded 5' primer and a J-beta primer mix. The raw public data were reprocessed by TCRdb itself: fastp quality trimming at Q25, MiXCR clonotype calling, in-frame beta chains only. Rows are combined by CDR3 protein, so each entry shows the most common genes and DNA. The sample yields about 930,000 distinct CDR3 sequences; under 35% were counted once. The ten largest clones add up to around 9.6% of the sample. The sample was also linked to a second study, of T cells of mothers and their children.

Input material: blood. The receptor source for this set is a woman between 40 and 55 years old in good health.

This chain links TRBV7-2 with TRBJ2-5; weak D call: TRBD2 (5 bases). The CDR3 has 15 amino acids. Germline V gene sequence: CDR1 SGHTA, CDR2 FQGNSA. V was trimmed by 1 base and J by 13 bases, leaving 22 bases between them. CDR3 sequence reads: CASSLVAITPTRAYF. CDR3 in DNA: TGTGCCAGCAGCTTAGTGGCTATAACTCCTACGAGGGCGTACTTC.

This clonotype was seen ten or more times. The chain couples TRBV20-1 to TRBJ2-6, with 9 nucleotides matching TRBD1. CDR1 and CDR2 from the germline V gene are DFQATT and SNEGSKA (reference sequence). There are 17 residues in the CDR3. Trimming removed 2 bases from V and 2 bases from J; junction bases left unmatched: 7. CDR3 DNA sequence: TGCAGTGCTAGACCCTACAGGGGGCGGGCTGGGGCCAACGTCCTGACTTTC. This codes for CSARPYRGRAGANVLTF.

This clonotype was picked up a small number of times. One end of the junction does not line up with germline, which may come from a read error. The chain uses TRBV4-3 and TRBJ1-5; TRBD1 is a possible D gene (5 bases). Per the germline V gene, CDR1 is LGHNA and CDR2 is YSLEER. The CDR3 contains 16 residues. Here the CDR3 reads CASSQDLRGGNLPQHF. CDR3 sequence (DNA): TGCGCCAGCAGCCAAGATCTAAGGGGCGGCAATCTGCCCCAGCATTTT.

This clonotype turned up a few times. This sequence joins TRBV12-3 or TRBV12-4 and TRBJ2-1; 11 bases align to TRBD2. Losses at the gene ends were 7 bases for V and 4 bases for J; bases not matched to a gene: 6. The CDR3 runs 15 residues. The CDR3 bases are TGTGCCAGCACCATAACTAGCGGGGGATACAATGAGCAGTTCTTC. This encodes CASTITSGGYNEQFF.

Details on this clonotype: One end of the junction varies from germline; a read error may be responsible. DNA of the CDR3: TGCGCCGGCAGCGCCGGCTCGGGACAGGGACGGTATGGCTACACCTTC. This sequence encodes CAGSAGSGQGRYGYTF. This chain joins TRBV5-1 and TRBJ1-2; 9 bases fit TRBD1. Germline V CDR1 and CDR2: SGHRS, YFSETQ. The CDR3 is 16 residues long.

The J gene is TRBJ1-6, the V gene TRBV28; D is undetermined. CDR1 and CDR2 (germline): MDHEN, SYDVKM. The CDR3 contains 13 residues. Deletions cut 3 bases from V and 10 bases from J, with 10 bases between. Here the CDR3 DNA reads TGTGCCAGCAGTTTGGACCACGGCTCACCCCTCCACTTT. Translation: CASSLDHGSPLHF.

This clonotype was seen a handful of times. CDR3 in DNA: TGTGCCAGCAGTGAGAGAGTGACCCAGTACTTC. This codes for CASSERVTQYF. The chain carries TRBV2 and TRBJ2-5; D unclear. CDR3 length: 11 amino acids. The V end lost 3 bases, the J end lost 7 bases, and 6 bases lay between the germline ends. CDR1 SNHLY and CDR2 FYNNEI come from the germline V gene.

Comment on this clonotype: This may arise from a read error, as a much more abundant clone is one base away. The V gene is TRBV2, the J gene TRBJ2-4; 12 bases align to TRBD2. CDR3 length: 16 amino acids. Germline loops: CDR1 SNHLY, CDR2 FYNNEI. Unmatched junction bases numbered 8, after V lost 2 bases and J lost 9 bases. The CDR3 nucleotides are TGTGCCAGCAGTGAACTAGCGGGGGGGCTCGGAAGCATTCAGTACTTC. Its protein is CASSELAGGLGSIQYF.

The rearrangement links TRBV7-2 to TRBJ2-3; a weak D match, TRBD2 (6 bases). V lost 5 bases and J 0 bases, leaving 12 bases between the germline ends. Germline CDR1 SGHTA, CDR2 FQGNSA. The CDR3 runs 15 residues. CDR3 nucleotides: TGTGCCAGCAGCACGGAGGGTCTCAGCACAGATACGCAGTATTTT. It encodes CASSTEGLSTDTQYF.

The chain couples TRBV7-2 to TRBJ2-1; 8 nucleotides agree with TRBD2. The germline gives CDR1 SGHTA, CDR2 FQGNSA. This CDR3 has 17 amino acids. V lost 4 bases, J lost 4 bases, and 12 bases stayed unmatched. The CDR3 spells CASSSIPLAGLYNEQFF. The DNA of the CDR3 is TGTGCCAGCAGCTCGATACCTCTAGCGGGTCTTTACAATGAGCAGTTCTTC.

The rearrangement links TRBV6-2 or TRBV6-3 to TRBJ1-5, with a weak D call TRBD1 (5 bases). CDR1 and CDR2 from the germline V gene are MNHEY and SVGEGT. The CDR3 sequence is 13 residues long. V was shortened by 5 bases and J by 5 bases, with 10 bases between the two germline ends. CDR3 DNA: TGTGCCAGCAGTGACCAGGGAGATCAGCCCCAGCATTTT. This codes for CASSDQGDQPQHF.

The V and J genes are TRBV4-2 and TRBJ1-2; 10 nucleotides line up with TRBD1. Trimming removed 0 bases from V and 5 bases from J; junction bases left unmatched: 12. This CDR3 region has 18 residues. CDR1 is LGHNA, CDR2 YNFKEQ, per germline. The CDR3 is CASSQDLPRQGARYGYTF. Here the CDR3 DNA reads TGTGCCAGCAGCCAAGACCTTCCTAGACAGGGGGCTAGGTATGGCTACACCTTC.

The genes are TRBV6-2 or TRBV6-3 and TRBJ1-1; TRBD1 might be the D (6 bases). Germline V CDR1 and CDR2: MNHEY, SVGEGT. Trimming pared 6 bases from V and 1 base from J, leaving 18 bases between. The CDR3 is made up of 16 amino acids. CDR3 region: CASSRPDDRQNTEAFF. CDR3 in DNA: TGTGCCAGCAGCCGACCTGATGACAGGCAGAACACTGAAGCTTTCTTT.

The chain has TRBV4-1 and TRBJ2-7; possible D gene TRBD2, 6 bases. The CDR3 covers 14 residues. V was shortened by 3 bases and J by 4 bases, with 13 bases between the two germline ends. From germline, CDR1 is MGHRA and CDR2 YSYEKL. The CDR3 region is CASSHVQGGYEQYF. The DNA for the CDR3 is TGCGCCAGCAGCCACGTGCAGGGAGGATACGAGCAGTACTTC.

This clonotype was found many times. The genes are TRBV5-6 and TRBJ2-1, with 10 positions matching TRBD2. This CDR3 has 16 residues. After removal of 3 bases from V and 7 bases from J, the junction contained 10 bases not matched to a gene. Germline values: CDR1 SGHDT, CDR2 YYEEEE. The CDR3 DNA follows: TGTGCCAGCAGCTCCCTACAGCGGGGGGGCCTAAATGAGCAGTTCTTC. Its translation is CASSSLQRGGLNEQFF.

This clonotype came up many times. The V gene is TRBV5-1, the J gene TRBJ2-5; D possibly uses TRBD1 or TRBD2 (5 bases each). In germline, CDR1 is SGHRS, CDR2 YFSETQ. V dropped 6 bases and J dropped 0 bases, with 9 bases sitting between them. The CDR3 covers 13 residues. CDR3 loop: CASNEGYQETQYF. CDR3 DNA sequence: TGCGCCAGCAACGAGGGGTACCAAGAGACCCAGTACTTC.

Of note for this clonotype: One end of the junction does not line up with germline, which may come from a read error. The chain employs TRBV12-3 or TRBV12-4 and TRBJ1-1, with no clear D. CDR3 size: 14 residues. CDR3 nucleotide sequence: TGTGCCAGCAGCCCCATACAGTCGAACATTGAAGCTTTCTTT. Amino acids: CASSPIQSNIEAFF.

This clonotype showed up many times. The chain couples TRBV7-2 to TRBJ2-5; 8 bases are shared with TRBD1. The CDR3 loop spans 18 amino acids. V shed 1 base, J shed 1 base, and the junction held 11 bases outside the gene matches. Germline CDR1 SGHTA, CDR2 FQGNSA. The chain's CDR3 is CASSLVVGTGTLQETQYF. DNA for the CDR3: TGTGCCAGCAGCTTAGTTGTGGGGACAGGCACTCTCCAAGAGACCCAGTACTTC.

The table lists this clonotype with a few counts. The gene calls are TRBV2 and TRBJ2-7; 9 positions agree with TRBD1. This CDR3 contains 13 residues. Per the germline V gene, CDR1 is SNHLY and CDR2 is FYNNEI. Losses at the gene ends were 8 bases for V and 9 bases for J; bases not matched to a gene: 11. The CDR3 spells CASHWVGQGRQYF. CDR3 bases: TGTGCCAGCCATTGGGTCGGACAGGGGCGGCAGTACTTC.

Regarding this clonotype: One junction end does not reproduce the germline sequence, and a read error may be involved. The rearrangement uses TRBV7-7 and TRBJ1-5; no firm D call. Germline V gene sequence: CDR1 SSHAT, CDR2 FNYEAQ (reference sequence). The CDR3 runs 15 residues. CDR3 sequence (DNA): TGTGCTAGCAGCCCGTGTTTCGGGTACAAGCAGCCCCAGCATTTT. Protein sequence: CASSPCFGYKQPQHF.